This TCR beta chain came from a study of T-cell memory formation after mild COVID-19. The 5'RACE method, run with constant-segment primers, produced TCR alpha and TCR beta cDNA libraries (carrying sample barcodes and UMIs). Each CDR3 protein is one row after TCRdb ran MiXCR on the 5' RACE reads. The sample shows around 180,000 distinct CDR3 sequences, approximately 17% of them seen only once. The CDR3 consists of 15 residues. Trimming left V 3 bases short and J 7 bases short, with 18 bases between. The rearrangement links TRBV12-3 or TRBV12-4 to TRBJ2-5, with D possibly called TRBD1 or TRBD2 (5 bases each). Sequencing was done on a sample of PBMCs or a T cell subset sorted from them (not recorded which). The source of this sequence is a man younger than 35 who had mild COVID-19 (a few samples of this study predate the infection). Cell type and time point are not known. DNA of the CDR3: TGTGCCAGCAGTTTCGGGACGGACGATTTTGGGACCCAGTACTTC. Its translation is CASSFGTDDFGTQYF.